This T cell receptor (beta chain) was found in a study of memory CD8 T cells in hepatitis C reinfection. Study-wide context: Chronic HCV followed reinfection in a couple of donors who cleared primary infection. Between 12 and 24 weeks after reinfection detection, late samples were drawn. Overall study results and limits: Conclusions on public clonotypes and secondary clearance were not definitive with a handful of donors.

Generated by immunoSEQ multiplex PCR, the TCRdb table keeps only in-frame clones and is missing some. The sample lists about 46,000 clones, approximately 89% occurring once. CDR1 is MNHEY, CDR2 SVGAGI, per germline. This CDR3 has 14 amino acids. Germline trimming cut 2 bases from V and 8 bases from J; bases unmatched to any gene: 6. With regard to this clone: As yet, its antigen is unknown.

The time point is: late/post reinfection, 12 to 24 weeks after detection. The sorted cells went straight to TCR sequencing with no prior in vitro expansion. Control naive CD8 T cells came from a couple of donors at all three reinfection time points. The receptor comes from a man younger than 35 with hepatitis C virus infection. The rearrangement links TRBV6-5 to TRBJ2-1, with 7 nucleotides matching TRBD2. Sequenced sample: naive CD8+ T cells sorted from blood. The CDR3, as DNA: TGTGCCAGCAGTTACGGGGAGGGGTTAGATGAGCAGTTCTTC. Translating gives CASSYGEGLDEQFF.